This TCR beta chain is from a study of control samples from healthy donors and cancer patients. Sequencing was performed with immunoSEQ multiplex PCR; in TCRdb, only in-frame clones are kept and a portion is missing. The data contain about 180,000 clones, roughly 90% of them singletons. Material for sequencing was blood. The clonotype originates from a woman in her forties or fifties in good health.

This CDR3 reads CASSPDRTEAFF. CDR3 nucleotide sequence: TGTGCCAGCAGCCCTGACAGGACCGAAGCTTTCTTT. V usage is TRBV28 and J usage is TRBJ1-1, with D possibly matching TRBD1 (6 bases). The V end was cut by 6 bases, the J end by 8 bases, with 13 bases between. There are 12 residues in the CDR3. Germline CDR1 is MDHEN and CDR2 is SYDVKM.